The entry that follows covers one TCR beta chain sequence. This specimen belongs to a study of blood T cell repertoires in COVID-19. Study details: The origin of the acute and convalescent COVID-19 samples was the United States, Italy and Spain.

The CDR3 has 13 residues. The V end lost 3 bases, the J end lost 4 bases, and 13 bases lay between the germline ends. Germline V gives CDR1 GTSNPN, CDR2 SVGIG (reference sequence). Methods used by the authors: Quantification of nucleated cells was approximated via reference gene primer amplification. Clones were read by immunoSEQ multiplex PCR, and TCRdb kept only the in-frame ones, dropping some. V and J calls plus clone size are reproduced from that table; the DNA served to infer D and trimming. The table includes about 90,000 clones, roughly four fifths detected once. J is TRBJ2-7 and V is TRBV30; no definite D call. The sample was peripheral blood. The clonotype was recovered from a human donor in a cohort sampled during active COVID-19. The CDR3 coding sequence is TGTGCCTGGAGGTCGGCTCCGGGTTACGAGCAGTACTTC. Translated: CAWRSAPGYEQYF.